These T cell receptor beta chains were read from a single sample in a study of blood T cell repertoires in COVID-19. Only in-frame clones appear in the TCRdb table, and some are missing; sequencing was by immunoSEQ multiplex PCR. The table shows approximately 150,000 clones, with roughly 87% occurring only once. The sequencing sample was made of peripheral blood. These receptors were taken from a woman between 45 and 65 years old with acute or convalescent COVID-19. CDR3s include the opening cysteine and the closing phenylalanine or tryptophan. A D gene is named only where the DNA matches it firmly. Part of the rows lack a size; the others show once, few, many or a class for expanded clones.

D gene	clone size	J gene	V gene	CDR3 protein	CDR3 DNA
-	-	TRBJ2-7	TRBV18	CASSPGDSYEQYF	TGTGCCAGCTCACCGGGAGATTCCTACGAGCAGTACTTC
TRBD1	-	TRBJ1-3	TRBV5-1	CASSRNTGTGGGNTIYF	TGCGCCAGCAGCAGGAATACCGGGACAGGGGGCGGAAACACCATATATTTT
TRBD1	few	TRBJ1-1	TRBV5-6	CASSWEGTGGAWTEAFF	TGTGCCAGCAGCTGGGAGGGGACAGGGGGCGCTTGGACTGAAGCTTTCTTT
-	-	TRBJ2-6	TRBV7-3	CASSFGTGANVLTF	TGTGCCAGCAGCTTCGGGACTGGGGCCAACGTCCTGACTTTC
TRBD2	-	TRBJ2-2	TRBV19	CASSQAGGLGGELFF	TGTGCCAGTAGCCAAGCGGGGGGGCTTGGCGGGGAGCTGTTTTTT
-	once	TRBJ1-4	TRBV5-4	CASSSPTDEKLFF	TGTGCCAGCAGTAGCCCCACCGACGAAAAACTGTTTTTT
-	-	TRBJ2-1	TRBV20-1	CSATIDYEQFF	TGCAGTGCTACCATTGACTATGAGCAGTTCTTC
TRBD2	-	TRBJ2-1	TRBV7-3	CASSLAGVGGNEQFF	TGTGCCAGCAGCTTAGCGGGAGTTGGGGGCAATGAGCAGTTCTTC
-	-	TRBJ1-1	TRBV6-5	CASSTGTNTEAFF	TGTGCCAGCAGCACAGGGACAAACACTGAAGCTTTCTTT
-	-	TRBJ2-4	TRBV19	CASSNSRDTFSYF	TGTGCCAGTAGTAACTCACGGGACACCTTTTCGTACTTC
TRBD1	-	TRBJ1-1	TRBV5-3	CARSPAAGGYRDEAFF	TGTGCCAGAAGCCCGGCGGCAGGGGGTTATCGGGATGAAGCTTTCTTT
-	-	TRBJ1-6	TRBV27	CASSLSGYYNSPLHF	TGTGCCAGCAGTTTGTCAGGGTATTATAATTCACCCCTCCACTTT
TRBD1	-	TRBJ1-1	TRBV29-1	CSVDPGQGSKGGNTEAFF	TGCAGCGTTGATCCGGGACAGGGAAGTAAGGGTGGGAACACTGAAGCTTTCTTT
TRBD1	-	TRBJ1-6	TRBV19	CASSTFTGGLNSPLHF	TGTGCCAGTAGTACTTTCACAGGGGGCCTGAATTCACCCCTCCACTTT
-	-	TRBJ1-5	TRBV29-1	CSVLEVTGQPQHF	TGCAGCGTTTTGGAGGTAACCGGTCAGCCCCAGCATTTT
TRBD2	-	TRBJ2-3	TRBV10-1	CASSESGLAGRYTDTQYF	TGCGCCAGCAGTGAGTCAGGACTAGCGGGCCGTTACACAGATACGCAGTATTTT
TRBD1	-	TRBJ2-3	TRBV24-1	CATSDLNPGQGADTQYF	TGTGCCACCAGTGATTTAAACCCGGGACAGGGGGCAGATACGCAGTATTTT
-	-	TRBJ2-2	TRBV7-2	CASSLGVRTGELFF	TGTGCCAGCAGCTTAGGAGTCAGGACCGGGGAGCTGTTTTTT
-	-	TRBJ2-1	TRBV11-3	CASSPRQDFSYNEQFF	TGTGCCAGCAGCCCGCGACAGGATTTCTCCTACAATGAGCAGTTCTTC
TRBD1	-	TRBJ1-2	TRBV6-4	CASSAVGTGPNSF	TGTGCCAGCAGTGCAGTGGGGACAGGCCCTAACTCCTTC
TRBD1	-	TRBJ1-2	TRBV30	CAWSSPFLGQSFYGYTF	TGTGCCTGGAGTTCCCCTTTTTTGGGACAGTCGTTCTATGGCTACACCTTC
TRBD1	-	TRBJ2-7	TRBV2	CASTRQGLNEQYF	TGTGCCAGCACAAGACAGGGGCTCAACGAGCAGTACTTC
TRBD1	-	TRBJ1-1	TRBV18	CASSLGQATTEAFF	TGTGCCAGCTCCCTCGGACAGGCGACCACTGAAGCTTTCTTT
TRBD2	-	TRBJ2-7	TRBV27	CASSLSPSGGAYEQYF	TGTGCCAGCAGTTTATCCCCCAGCGGGGGGGCCTACGAGCAGTACTTC
TRBD1	-	TRBJ2-6	TRBV10-3	CAISGSGTGGPGANVLTF	TGTGCCATCAGTGGGTCCGGGACAGGGGGCCCTGGGGCCAACGTCCTGACTTTC
-	-	TRBJ1-2	TRBV5-5	CASSWRDYGYTF	TGTGCCAGCAGCTGGCGGGACTATGGCTACACCTTC
-	-	TRBJ2-7	TRBV10-3	CAISESELGYPSYEQYF	TGTGCCATCAGTGAGTCGGAACTAGGGTACCCCTCCTACGAGCAGTACTTC